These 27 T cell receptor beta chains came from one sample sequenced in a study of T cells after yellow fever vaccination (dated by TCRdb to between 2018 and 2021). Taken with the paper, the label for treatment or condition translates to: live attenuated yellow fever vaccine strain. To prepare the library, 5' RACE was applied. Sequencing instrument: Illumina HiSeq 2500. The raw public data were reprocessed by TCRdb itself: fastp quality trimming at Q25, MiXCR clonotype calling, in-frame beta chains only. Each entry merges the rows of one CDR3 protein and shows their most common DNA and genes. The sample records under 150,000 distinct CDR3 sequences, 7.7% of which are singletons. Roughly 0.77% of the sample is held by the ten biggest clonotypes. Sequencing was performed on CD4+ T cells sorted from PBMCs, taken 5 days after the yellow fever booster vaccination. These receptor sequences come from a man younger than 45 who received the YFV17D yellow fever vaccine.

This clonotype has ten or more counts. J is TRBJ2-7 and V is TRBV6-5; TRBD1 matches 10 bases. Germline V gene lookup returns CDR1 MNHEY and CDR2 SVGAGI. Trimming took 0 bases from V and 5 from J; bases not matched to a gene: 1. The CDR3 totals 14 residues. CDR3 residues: CASSYSGTGDEQYF. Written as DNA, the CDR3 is TGTGCCAGCAGTTACTCAGGGACAGGGGACGAGCAGTACTTC.

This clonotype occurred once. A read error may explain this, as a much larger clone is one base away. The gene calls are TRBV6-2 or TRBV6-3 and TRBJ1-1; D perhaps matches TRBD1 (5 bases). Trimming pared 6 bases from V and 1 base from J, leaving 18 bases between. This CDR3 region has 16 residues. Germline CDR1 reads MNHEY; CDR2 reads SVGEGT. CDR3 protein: CASRPTLGTGNTEAFF. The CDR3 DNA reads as TGTGCCAGCAGACCAACTCTCGGGACGGGGAACACTGAAGCTTTCTTT.

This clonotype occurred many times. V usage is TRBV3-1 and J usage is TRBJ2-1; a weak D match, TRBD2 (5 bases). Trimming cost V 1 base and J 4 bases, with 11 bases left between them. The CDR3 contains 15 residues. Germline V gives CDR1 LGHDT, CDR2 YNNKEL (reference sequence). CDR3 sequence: CASSQGSAGYNEQFF. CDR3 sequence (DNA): TGTGCCAGCAGCCAAGGTTCGGCGGGTTACAATGAGCAGTTCTTC.

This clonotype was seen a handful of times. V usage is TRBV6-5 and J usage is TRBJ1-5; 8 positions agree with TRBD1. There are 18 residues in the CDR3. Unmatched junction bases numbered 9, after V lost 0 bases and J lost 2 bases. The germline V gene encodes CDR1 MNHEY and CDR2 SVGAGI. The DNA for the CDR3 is TGTGCCAGCAGTTACTCGAGCAGGACAGGGCATCGCAATCAGCCCCAGCATTTT. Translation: CASSYSSRTGHRNQPQHF.

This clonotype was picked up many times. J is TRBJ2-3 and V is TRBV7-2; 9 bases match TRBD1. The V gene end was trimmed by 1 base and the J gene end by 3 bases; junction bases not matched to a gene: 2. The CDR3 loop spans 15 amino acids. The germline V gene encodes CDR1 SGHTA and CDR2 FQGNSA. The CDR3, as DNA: TGTGCCAGCAGCTTAGTAGGGACAGGGACAGATACGCAGTATTTT. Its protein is CASSLVGTGTDTQYF.

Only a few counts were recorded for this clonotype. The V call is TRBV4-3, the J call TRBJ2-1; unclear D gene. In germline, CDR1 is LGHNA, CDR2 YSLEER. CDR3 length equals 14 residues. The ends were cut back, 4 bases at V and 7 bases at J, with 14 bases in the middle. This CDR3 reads CASSRASPWNEQFF. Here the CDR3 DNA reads TGCGCCAGCAGCCGGGCCTCTCCCTGGAATGAGCAGTTCTTC.

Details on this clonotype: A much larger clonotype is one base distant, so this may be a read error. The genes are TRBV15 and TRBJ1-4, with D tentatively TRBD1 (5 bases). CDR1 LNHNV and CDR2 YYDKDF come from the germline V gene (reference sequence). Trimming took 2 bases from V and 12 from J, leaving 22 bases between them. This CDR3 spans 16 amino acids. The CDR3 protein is CATSRFKGQGMEELFF. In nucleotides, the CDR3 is TGTGCCACCAGCAGATTCAAGGGCCAGGGTATGGAAGAACTGTTTTTT.

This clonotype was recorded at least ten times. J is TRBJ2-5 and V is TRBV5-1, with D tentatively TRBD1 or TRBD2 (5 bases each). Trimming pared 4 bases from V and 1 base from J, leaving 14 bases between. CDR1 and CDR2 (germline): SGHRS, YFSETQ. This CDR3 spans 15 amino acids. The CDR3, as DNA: TGCGCCAGCAGCCGTGGGGACGGAGCCCAAGAGACCCAGTACTTC. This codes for CASSRGDGAQETQYF.

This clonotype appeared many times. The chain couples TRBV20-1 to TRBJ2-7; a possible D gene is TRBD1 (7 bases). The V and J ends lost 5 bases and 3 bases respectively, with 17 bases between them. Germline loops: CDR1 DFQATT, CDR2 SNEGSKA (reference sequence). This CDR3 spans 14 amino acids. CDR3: CSAQGGLRNYEQYF. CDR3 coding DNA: TGCAGTGCTCAGGGGGGCCTCAGGAACTACGAGCAGTACTTC.

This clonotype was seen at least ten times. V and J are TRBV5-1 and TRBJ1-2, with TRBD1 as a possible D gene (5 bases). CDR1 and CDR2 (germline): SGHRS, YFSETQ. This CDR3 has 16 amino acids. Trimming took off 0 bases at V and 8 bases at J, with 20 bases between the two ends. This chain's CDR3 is CASSLAGDRRQDGYTF. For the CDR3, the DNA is TGCGCCAGCAGCTTGGCGGGGGACCGTAGGCAAGACGGCTACACCTTC.

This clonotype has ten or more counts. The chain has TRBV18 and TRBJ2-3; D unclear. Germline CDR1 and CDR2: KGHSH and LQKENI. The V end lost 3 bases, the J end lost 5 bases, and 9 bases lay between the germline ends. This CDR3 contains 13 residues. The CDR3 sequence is CASSPERLDTQYF. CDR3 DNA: TGTGCCAGCTCACCGGAACGCCTAGATACGCAGTATTTT.

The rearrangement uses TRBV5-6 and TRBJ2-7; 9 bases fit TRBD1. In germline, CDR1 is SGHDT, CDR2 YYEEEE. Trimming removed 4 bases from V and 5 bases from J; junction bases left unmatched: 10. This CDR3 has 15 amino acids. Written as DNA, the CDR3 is TGTGCCAGCAGCGAAACCGGGACAGGGTTCGACGAGCAGTACTTC. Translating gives CASSETGTGFDEQYF.

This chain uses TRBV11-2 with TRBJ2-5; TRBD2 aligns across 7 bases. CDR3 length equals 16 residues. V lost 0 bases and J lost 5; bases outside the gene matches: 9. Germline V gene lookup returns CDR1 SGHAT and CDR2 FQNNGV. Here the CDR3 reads CASSLEGRGGFETQYF. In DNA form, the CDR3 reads TGTGCCAGCAGCTTAGAAGGGAGGGGTGGGTTCGAGACCCAGTACTTC.

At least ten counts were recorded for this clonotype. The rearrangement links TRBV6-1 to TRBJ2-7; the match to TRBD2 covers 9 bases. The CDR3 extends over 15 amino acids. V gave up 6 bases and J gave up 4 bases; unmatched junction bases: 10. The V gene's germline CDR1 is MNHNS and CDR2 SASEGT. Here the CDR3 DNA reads TGTGCCAGCAGCAGACTGTTAGCGGGAGCATACGAGCAGTACTTC. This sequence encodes CASSRLLAGAYEQYF.

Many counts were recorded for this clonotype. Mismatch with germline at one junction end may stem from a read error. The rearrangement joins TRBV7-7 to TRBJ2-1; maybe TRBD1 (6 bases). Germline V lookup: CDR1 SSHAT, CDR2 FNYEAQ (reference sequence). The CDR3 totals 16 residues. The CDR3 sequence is CASSLGQGSSYNEQFF. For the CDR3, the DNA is TGTGCTAGCAGTCTTGGGCAGGGGAGCTCCTACAATGAGCAGTTCTTC.

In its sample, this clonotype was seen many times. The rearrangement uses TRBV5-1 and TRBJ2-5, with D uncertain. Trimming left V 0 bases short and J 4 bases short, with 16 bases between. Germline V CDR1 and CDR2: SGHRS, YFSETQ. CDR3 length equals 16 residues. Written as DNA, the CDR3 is TGCGCCAGCAGCTTGGGCGGTGCCCGGATCGCAGAGACCCAGTACTTC. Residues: CASSLGGARIAETQYF. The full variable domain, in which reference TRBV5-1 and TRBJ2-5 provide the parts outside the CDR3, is KAGVTQTPRYLIKTRGQQVTLSCSPISGHRSVSWYQQTPGQGLQFLFEYFSETQRNKGNFPGRFSGRQFSNSRSEMNVSTLELGDSALYLCASSLGGARIAETQYFGPGTRLLVL.

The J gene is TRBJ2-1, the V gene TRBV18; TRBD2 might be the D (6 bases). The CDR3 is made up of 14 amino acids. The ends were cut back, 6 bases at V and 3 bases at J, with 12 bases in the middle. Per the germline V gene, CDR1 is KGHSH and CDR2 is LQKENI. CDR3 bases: TGTGCCAGCTCGGCCACGGGGGACTACAATGAGCAGTTCTTC. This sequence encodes CASSATGDYNEQFF.

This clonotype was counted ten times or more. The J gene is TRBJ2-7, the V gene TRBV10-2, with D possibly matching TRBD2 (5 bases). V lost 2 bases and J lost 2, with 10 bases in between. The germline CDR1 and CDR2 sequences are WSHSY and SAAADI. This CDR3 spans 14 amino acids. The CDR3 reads CASSEGRATYEQYF. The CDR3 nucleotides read TGCGCCAGCAGTGAGGGGCGGGCCACCTACGAGCAGTACTTC.

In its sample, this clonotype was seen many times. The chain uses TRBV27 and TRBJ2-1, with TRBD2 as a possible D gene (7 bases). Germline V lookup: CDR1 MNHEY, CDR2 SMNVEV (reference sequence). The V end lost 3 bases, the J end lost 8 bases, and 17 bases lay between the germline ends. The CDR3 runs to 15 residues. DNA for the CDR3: TGTGCCAGCAGTTTTTTTGGGGGCCGGGGGGATGAGCAGTTCTTC. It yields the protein CASSFFGGRGDEQFF.

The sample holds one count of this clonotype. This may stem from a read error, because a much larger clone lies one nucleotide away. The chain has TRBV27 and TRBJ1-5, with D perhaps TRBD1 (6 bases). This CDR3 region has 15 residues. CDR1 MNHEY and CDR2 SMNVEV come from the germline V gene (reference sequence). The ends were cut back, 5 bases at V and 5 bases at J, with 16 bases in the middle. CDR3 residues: CASSAGAGVDQPQHF. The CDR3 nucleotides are TGTGCCAGCAGTGCGGGGGCGGGGGTCGATCAGCCCCAGCATTTT.

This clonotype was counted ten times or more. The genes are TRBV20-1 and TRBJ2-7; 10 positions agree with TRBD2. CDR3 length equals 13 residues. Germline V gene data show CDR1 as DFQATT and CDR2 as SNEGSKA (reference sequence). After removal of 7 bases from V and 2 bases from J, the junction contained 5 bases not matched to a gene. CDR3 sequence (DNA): TGCAGTGTTCGGACTAGCGGCACCTACGAGCAGTACTTC. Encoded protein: CSVRTSGTYEQYF.

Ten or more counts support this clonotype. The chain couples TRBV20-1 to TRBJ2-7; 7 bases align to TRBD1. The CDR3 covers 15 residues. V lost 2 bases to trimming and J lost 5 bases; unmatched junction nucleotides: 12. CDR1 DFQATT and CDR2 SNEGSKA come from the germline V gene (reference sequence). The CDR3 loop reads CSARMGDSPINEQYF. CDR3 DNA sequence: TGCAGTGCTAGAATGGGGGACAGTCCGATCAACGAGCAGTACTTC.

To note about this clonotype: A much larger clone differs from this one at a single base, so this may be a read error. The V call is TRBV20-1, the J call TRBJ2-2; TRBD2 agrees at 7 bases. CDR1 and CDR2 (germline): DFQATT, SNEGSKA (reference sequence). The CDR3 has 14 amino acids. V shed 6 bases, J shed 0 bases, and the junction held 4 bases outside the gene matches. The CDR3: CSAPSGTNTGELFF. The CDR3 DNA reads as TGCAGTGCCCCCAGCGGGACGAACACCGGGGAGCTGTTTTTT.

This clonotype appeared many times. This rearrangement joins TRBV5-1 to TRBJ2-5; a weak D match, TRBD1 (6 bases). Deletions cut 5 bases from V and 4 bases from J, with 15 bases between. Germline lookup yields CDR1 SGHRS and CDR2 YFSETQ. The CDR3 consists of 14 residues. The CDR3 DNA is TGCGCCAGCAGAAAGGACAGTATCGGAGAGACCCAGTACTTC. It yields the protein CASRKDSIGETQYF.

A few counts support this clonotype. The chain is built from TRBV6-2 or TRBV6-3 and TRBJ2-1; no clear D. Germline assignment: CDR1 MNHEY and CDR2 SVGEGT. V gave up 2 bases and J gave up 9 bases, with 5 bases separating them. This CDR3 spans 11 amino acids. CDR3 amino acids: CASSYAVEQFF. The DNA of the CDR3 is TGTGCCAGCAGTTACGCGGTTGAGCAGTTCTTC.

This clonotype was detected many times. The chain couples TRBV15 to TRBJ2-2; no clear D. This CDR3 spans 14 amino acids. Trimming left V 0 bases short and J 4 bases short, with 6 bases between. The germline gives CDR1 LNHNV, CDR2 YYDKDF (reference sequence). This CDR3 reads CATSRDRITGELFF. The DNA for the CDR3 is TGTGCCACCAGCAGAGACAGAATCACCGGGGAGCTGTTTTTT.

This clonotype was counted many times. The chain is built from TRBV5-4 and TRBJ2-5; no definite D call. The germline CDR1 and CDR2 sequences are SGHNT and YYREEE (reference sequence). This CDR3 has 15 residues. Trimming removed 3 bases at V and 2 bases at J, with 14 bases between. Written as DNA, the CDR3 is TGTGCCAGCAGCTCCGTAGAGAGCCTACAAGAGACCCAGTACTTC. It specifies CASSSVESLQETQYF. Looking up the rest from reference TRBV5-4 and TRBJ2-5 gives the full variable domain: ETGVTQSPTHLIKTRGQQVTLRCSSQSGHNTVSWYQQALGQGPQFIFQYYREEENGRGNFPPRFSGLQFPNYSSELNVNALELDDSALYLCASSSVESLQETQYFGPGTRLLVL.